A single T cell receptor (beta chain) is shown here with its context. Its antigen remains unidentified. The donors were part of the validation cohort, which consisted of some 120 subjects and was separate from the first cohort of roughly 620 subjects. The data were taken from a study of cytomegalovirus exposure and HLA in healthy donors. Findings of the study overall: There were a few CMV-associated chains whose specificity for CMV antigens was confirmed in vitro. One later analysis, an examination of the approximately 130 validation repertoires, found that first-cohort TCR clusters tended to co-occur in them.

The table came from immunoSEQ multiplex PCR; TCRdb's copy has only in-frame clones and leaves some out. The sample yields about 240,000 clones, around 87% seen once. This clonotype originated in a woman in her 30s in good health and CMV-seropositive. What was sequenced was PBMCs.

The CDR3 DNA reads as TGTGCCAGCAGCCAGGGGCACAGGGGAGAGACCCAGTACTTC. It is translated as CASSQGHRGETQYF. The chain couples TRBV7-9 to TRBJ2-5, with 7 bases aligning to TRBD1. V shed 5 bases and J 4 bases; nucleotides not matched to a gene: 7. Per the germline V gene, CDR1 is SEHNR and CDR2 is FQNEAQ (reference sequence). This CDR3 spans 14 amino acids.